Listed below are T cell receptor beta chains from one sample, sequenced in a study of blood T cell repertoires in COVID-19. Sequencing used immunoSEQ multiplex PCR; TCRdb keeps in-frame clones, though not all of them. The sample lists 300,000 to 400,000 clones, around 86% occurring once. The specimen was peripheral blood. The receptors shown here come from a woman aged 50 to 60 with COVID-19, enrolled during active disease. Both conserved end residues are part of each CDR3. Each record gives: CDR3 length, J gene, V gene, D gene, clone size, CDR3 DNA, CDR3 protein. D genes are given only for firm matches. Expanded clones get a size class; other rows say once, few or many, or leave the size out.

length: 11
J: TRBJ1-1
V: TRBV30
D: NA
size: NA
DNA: TGTGCCTGCGGACTCGACACTGAAGCTTTCTTT
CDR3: CACGLDTEAFF

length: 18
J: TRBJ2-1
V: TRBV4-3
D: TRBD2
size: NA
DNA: TGCGCCAGCAGCCAATATCAGTCTAGCGGGAGGGCGGGCAATGAGCAGTTCTTC
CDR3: CASSQYQSSGRAGNEQFF

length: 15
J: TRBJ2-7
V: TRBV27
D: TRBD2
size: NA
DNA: TGTGCCAGCACTAGAAGTCCGGGGGGGTCCTACGAGCAGTACTTC
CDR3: CASTRSPGGSYEQYF

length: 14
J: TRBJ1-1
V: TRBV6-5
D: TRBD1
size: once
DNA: TGTGCCAGCAGTCCCGACAGGGCGAACACTGAAGCTTTCTTT
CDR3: CASSPDRANTEAFF

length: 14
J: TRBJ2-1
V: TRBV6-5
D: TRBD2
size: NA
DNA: TGTGCCAGCATATGGACTAGCGGCGCCAATGAGCAGTTCTTC
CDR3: CASIWTSGANEQFF

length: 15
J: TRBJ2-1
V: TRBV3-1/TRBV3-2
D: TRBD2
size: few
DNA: TGTGCCAGCAGCCAAAGCCTAGCGGGGTCAGATGAGCAGTTCTTC
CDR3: CASSQSLAGSDEQFF

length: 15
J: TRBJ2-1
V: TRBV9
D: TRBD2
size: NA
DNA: TGTGCCAGCAGCCAGAGCGGGAGCTCCTACAATGAGCAGTTCTTC
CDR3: CASSQSGSSYNEQFF

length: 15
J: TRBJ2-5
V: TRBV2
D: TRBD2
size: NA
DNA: TGTGCCAGCAGTGGGGTTAGCGGGAGTGTGGAGACCCAGTACTTC
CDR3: CASSGVSGSVETQYF

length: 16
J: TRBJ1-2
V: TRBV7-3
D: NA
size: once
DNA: TGTGCCAGCAGCTTAGGAGGGAGGGCCCGAGACTATGGCTACACCTTC
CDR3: CASSLGGRARDYGYTF

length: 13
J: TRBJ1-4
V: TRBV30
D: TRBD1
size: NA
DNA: TGTGCCTGGAGTGTGACACTGGACAGGCAACTTGGGTTT
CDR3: CAWSVTLDRQLGF

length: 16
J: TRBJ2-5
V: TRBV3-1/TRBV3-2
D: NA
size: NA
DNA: TGTGCCAGCAGCCAAGCCCGATTTACAACCGAAGAGACCCAGTACTTC
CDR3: CASSQARFTTEETQYF

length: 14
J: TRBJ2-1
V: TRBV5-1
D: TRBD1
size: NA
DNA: TGCGCCAGCAGCCCAGGGACAGGATCTCATGAGCAGTTCTTC
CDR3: CASSPGTGSHEQFF

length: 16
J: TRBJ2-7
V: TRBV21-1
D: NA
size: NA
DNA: TGTGCCAGCAGTGCCGCCGGGACAGAGATAGCCTACGAGCAGTACTTC
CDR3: CASSAAGTEIAYEQYF

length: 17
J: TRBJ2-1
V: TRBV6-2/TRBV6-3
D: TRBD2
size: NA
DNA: TGTGCCAGCAGTTACGTAAGCGGGAGTTCAACCTACAATGAGCAGTTCTTC
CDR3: CASSYVSGSSTYNEQFF

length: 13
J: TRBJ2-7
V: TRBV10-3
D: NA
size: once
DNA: TGTGCCACCCAGGTCGGGGGAAGCTACGAGCAGTACTTC
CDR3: CATQVGGSYEQYF

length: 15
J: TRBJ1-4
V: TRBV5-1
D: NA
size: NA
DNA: TGCGCCAGCAGCCCGGAGGTCGGGGTCCGTGAAAAACTGTTTTTT
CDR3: CASSPEVGVREKLFF

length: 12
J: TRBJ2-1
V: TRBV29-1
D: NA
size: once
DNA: TGCAGCGTTGACGGGCCGGGGAATGAGCAGTTCTTC
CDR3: CSVDGPGNEQFF

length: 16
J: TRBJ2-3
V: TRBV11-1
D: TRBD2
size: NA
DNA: TGTGCCAGCAGCCGGACTAGCGGGATTAGCACAGATACGCAGTATTTT
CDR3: CASSRTSGISTDTQYF

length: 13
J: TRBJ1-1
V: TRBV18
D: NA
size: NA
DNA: TGTGCCAGCTCCCCCCCGGGTTCCACTGAAGCTTTCTTT
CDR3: CASSPPGSTEAFF

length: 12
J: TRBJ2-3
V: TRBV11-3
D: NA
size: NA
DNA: TGTGCCAGCAGCTCACAAGCGTATACGCAGTATTTT
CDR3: CASSSQAYTQYF

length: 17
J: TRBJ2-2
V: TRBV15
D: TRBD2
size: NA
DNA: TGTGCCACACTAATGGAGGAGGTAGCGGGAGCTACCGGGGAGCTGTTTTTT
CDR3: CATLMEEVAGATGELFF

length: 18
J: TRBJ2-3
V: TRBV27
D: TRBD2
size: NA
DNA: TGTGCCAGCAGTCTCCATGGGACTAGCGGGAGACTCTCAGATACGCAGTATTTT
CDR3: CASSLHGTSGRLSDTQYF

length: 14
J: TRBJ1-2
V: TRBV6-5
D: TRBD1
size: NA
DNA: TGTGCCAGCAGTCTAAAACAGGGGGCGCGTGGCTACACCTTC
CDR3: CASSLKQGARGYTF

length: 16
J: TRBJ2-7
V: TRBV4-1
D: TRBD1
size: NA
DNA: TGCGCCAGCAGCCAACCGACAGGGACGTTCCTACTCGAGCAGTACTTC
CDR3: CASSQPTGTFLLEQYF

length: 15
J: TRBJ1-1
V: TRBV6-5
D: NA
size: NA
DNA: TGTGCCAGCAGTCCAAGGACCTATGGGGCCACTGAAGCTTTCTTT
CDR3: CASSPRTYGATEAFF

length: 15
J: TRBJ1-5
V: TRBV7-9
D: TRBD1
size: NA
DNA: TGTGCCAGCAGCTCTTGGGCAGGGGGTCATCAGCCCCAGCATTTT
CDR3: CASSSWAGGHQPQHF

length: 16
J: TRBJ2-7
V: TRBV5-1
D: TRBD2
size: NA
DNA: TGCGCCAGCAGCAACTCACCGGGACTAGCGGGAGACGAGCAGTACTTC
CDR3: CASSNSPGLAGDEQYF

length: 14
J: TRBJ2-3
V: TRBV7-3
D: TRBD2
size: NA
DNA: TGTGCCAGCGCTAGCGGCTTACACACAGATACGCAGTATTTT
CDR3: CASASGLHTDTQYF

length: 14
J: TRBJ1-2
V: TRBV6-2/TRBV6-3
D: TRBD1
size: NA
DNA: TGTGCCAGCAGTCGACAGGGACCAAACTATGGCTACACCTTC
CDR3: CASSRQGPNYGYTF

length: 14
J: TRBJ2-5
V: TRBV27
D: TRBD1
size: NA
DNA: TGTGCCAGCCGGCGCCCGGACAGGGGAGAGACCCAGTACTTC
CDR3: CASRRPDRGETQYF

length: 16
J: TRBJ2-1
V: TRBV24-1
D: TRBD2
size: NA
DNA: TGTGCCACCAGTGGATTCCGGCTAGCGGGATCCAATGAGCAGTTCTTC
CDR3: CATSGFRLAGSNEQFF

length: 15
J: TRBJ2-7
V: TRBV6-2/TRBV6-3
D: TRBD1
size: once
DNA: TGTGCCAGCAGCCGCGGGGGGACAGGGGGCTACGAGCAGTACTTC
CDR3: CASSRGGTGGYEQYF

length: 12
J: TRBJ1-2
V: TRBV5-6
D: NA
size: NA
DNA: TGTGCCAGCAGCTGGACAGTTTATGGCTACACCTTC
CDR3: CASSWTVYGYTF

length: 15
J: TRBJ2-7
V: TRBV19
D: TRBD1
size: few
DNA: TGTGCCAGTAGCCATGGACAGGGAAGCCCCTACGAGCAGTACTTC
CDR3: CASSHGQGSPYEQYF

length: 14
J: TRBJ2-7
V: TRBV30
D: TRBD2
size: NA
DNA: TGTGCCTGGAGTGTGTTACTAGCGGGGTACGAGCAGTACTTC
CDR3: CAWSVLLAGYEQYF

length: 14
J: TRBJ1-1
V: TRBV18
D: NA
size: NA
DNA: TGTGCCAGCTCACCACAGCGAGAGAACACTGAAGCTTTCTTT
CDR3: CASSPQRENTEAFF

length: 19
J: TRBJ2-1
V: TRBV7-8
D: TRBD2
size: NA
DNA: TGTGCCAGCAGCTTAGGGGGACTAGCGCGAACCAACTCCTACAATGAGCAGTTCTTC
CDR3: CASSLGGLARTNSYNEQFF

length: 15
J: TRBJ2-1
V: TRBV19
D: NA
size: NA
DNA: TGTGCCAGTAGGTCAGGGCGGCGATCGAGCAATGAGCAGTTCTTC
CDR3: CASRSGRRSSNEQFF

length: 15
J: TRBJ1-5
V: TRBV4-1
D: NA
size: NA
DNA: TGCGCCAGCAGCCAAGGTCCACTTAGCAATCAGCCCCAGCATTTT
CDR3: CASSQGPLSNQPQHF

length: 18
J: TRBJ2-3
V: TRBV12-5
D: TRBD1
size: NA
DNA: TGTGCTAGTGGTTTGGTAATGGACGGGACAGGGAGGGCAGATACGCAGTATTTT
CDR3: CASGLVMDGTGRADTQYF